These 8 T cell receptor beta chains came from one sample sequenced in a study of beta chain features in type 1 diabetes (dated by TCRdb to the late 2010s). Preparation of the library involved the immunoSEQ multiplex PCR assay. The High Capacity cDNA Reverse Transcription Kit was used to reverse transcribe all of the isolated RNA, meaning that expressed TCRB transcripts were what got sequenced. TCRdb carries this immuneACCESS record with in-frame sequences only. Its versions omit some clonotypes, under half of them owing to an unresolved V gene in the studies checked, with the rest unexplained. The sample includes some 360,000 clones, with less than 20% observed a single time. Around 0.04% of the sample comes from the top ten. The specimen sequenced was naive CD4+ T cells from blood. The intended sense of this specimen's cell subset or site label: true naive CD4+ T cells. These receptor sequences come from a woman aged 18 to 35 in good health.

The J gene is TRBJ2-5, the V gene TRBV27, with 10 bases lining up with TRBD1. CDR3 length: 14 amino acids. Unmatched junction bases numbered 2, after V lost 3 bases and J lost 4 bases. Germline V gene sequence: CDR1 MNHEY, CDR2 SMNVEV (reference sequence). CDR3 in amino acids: CASSFDRGRETQYF. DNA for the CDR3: TGTGCCAGCAGTTTCGACAGGGGGCGAGAGACCCAGTACTTC.

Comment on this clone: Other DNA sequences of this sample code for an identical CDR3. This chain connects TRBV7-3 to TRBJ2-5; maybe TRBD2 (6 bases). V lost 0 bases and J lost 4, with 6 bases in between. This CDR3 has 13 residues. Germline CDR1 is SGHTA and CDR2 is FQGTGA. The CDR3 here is CASSLTGGETQYF. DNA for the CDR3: TGTGCCAGCAGCTTAACGGGAGGAGAGACCCAGTACTTC. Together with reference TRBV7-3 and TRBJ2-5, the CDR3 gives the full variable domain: GAGVSQTPSNKVTEKGKYVELRCDPISGHTALYWYRQSLGQGPEFLIYFQGTGAADDSGLPNDRFFAVRPEGSVSTLKIQRTERGDSAVYLCASSLTGGETQYFGPGTRLLVL.

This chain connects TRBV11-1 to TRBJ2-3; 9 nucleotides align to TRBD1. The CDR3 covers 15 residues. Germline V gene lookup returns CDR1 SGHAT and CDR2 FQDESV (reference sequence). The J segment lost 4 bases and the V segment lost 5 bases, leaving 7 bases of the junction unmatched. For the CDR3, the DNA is TGTGCCAGCAGCGCTGACAGGGGGAGGTCAGATACGCAGTATTTT. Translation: CASSADRGRSDTQYF.

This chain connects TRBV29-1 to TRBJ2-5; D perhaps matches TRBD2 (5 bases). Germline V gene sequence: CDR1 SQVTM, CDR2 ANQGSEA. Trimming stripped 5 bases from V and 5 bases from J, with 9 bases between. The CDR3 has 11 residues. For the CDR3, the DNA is TGCAGCGTTCGCGGGCGGGAGACCCAGTACTTC. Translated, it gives CSVRGRETQYF. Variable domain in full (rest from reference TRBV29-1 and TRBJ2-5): SAVISQKPSRDICQRGTSLTIQCQVDSQVTMMFWYRQQPGQSLTLIATANQGSEATYESGFVIDKFPISRPNLTFSTLTVSNMSPEDSSIYLCSVRGRETQYFGPGTRLLVL.

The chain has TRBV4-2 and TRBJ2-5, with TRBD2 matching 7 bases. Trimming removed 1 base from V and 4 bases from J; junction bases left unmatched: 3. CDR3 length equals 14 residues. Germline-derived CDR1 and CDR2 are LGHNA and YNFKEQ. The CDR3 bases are TGTGCCAGCAGCCAAGGGGAGGGTGGAGAGACCCAGTACTTC. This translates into CASSQGEGGETQYF.

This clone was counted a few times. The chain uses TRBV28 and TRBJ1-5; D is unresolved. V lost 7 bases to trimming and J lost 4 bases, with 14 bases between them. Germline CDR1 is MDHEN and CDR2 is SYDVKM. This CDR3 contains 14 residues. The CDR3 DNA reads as TGTGCCAGCAATCAAGGCGGGGAAAATCAGCCCCAGCATTTT. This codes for CASNQGGENQPQHF.

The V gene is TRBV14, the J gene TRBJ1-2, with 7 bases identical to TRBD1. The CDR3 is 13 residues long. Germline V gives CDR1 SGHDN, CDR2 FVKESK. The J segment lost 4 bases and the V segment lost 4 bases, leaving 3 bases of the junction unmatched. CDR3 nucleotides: TGTGCCAGCAGCCTGGACAGGTCCTATGGCTACACCTTC. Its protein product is CASSLDRSYGYTF.

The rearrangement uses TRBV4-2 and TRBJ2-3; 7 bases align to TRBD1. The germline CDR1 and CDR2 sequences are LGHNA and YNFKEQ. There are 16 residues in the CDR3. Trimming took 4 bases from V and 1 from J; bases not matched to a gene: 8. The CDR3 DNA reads TGTGCCAGCAGCCGATTCACAGGGGTCGGCACAGATACGCAGTATTTT. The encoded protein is CASSRFTGVGTDTQYF.